The clone carrying this T cell receptor beta chain is termed medium-sized. Samples were assayed with immunoSEQ v3.0 at survey level. Libraries were prepared by immunoSEQ multiplex PCR; TCRdb keeps only in-frame clonotypes and omits some of them. Seen here are tens of thousands of clones, almost 85% observed once, and the top ten hold roughly 4.9%. This entry comes from a study of long-term antiretroviral therapy in people with HIV. The V end lost 0 bases, the J end lost 5 bases, and 11 bases lay between the germline ends. Germline loops: CDR1 LGHNA, CDR2 YSLEER. The CDR3 is 15 residues long. This specimen was unsorted PBMCs, taken 0.5 years after starting antiretroviral therapy. This TCR came from a man younger than 30 with HIV. The V gene is TRBV4-3, the J gene TRBJ1-5, with D uncertain. The CDR3 reads CASSQDKRSYQPQHF. CDR3 nucleotide sequence: TGCGCCAGCAGCCAAGATAAGCGGTCTTATCAGCCCCAGCATTTT.